This T cell receptor (beta chain) emerged from a study of Tregs in tolerant kidney transplant recipients. General study points: Biological reproducibility was not directly addressed, but technical replication error appeared minimal. In tolerant patients, donor-specific Tregs outgrew total Tregs, suggesting antigen-driven expansion.

Germline V gene sequence: CDR1 SGHAT, CDR2 FQDESV (reference sequence). The CDR3 is 15 residues long. The germline V and J ends were trimmed by 1 base and 2 bases, with 10 bases remaining between them. Clones were read by immunoSEQ multiplex PCR, and TCRdb kept only the in-frame ones, dropping some. The profile shows tens of thousands of clones, 75% to 95% of them singletons. Notes on this clone: The target antigen is unknown.

Recipients received nonmyeloablative bone marrow transplants from related graft donors, with transient mixed chimerism. The clonotype was recovered from a human patient who received a combined kidney and bone marrow transplant. Some T cells may arise from the graft donor. Specimen: CD4+ T cells from blood (PBMCs), collected 24 months after the transplant. V and J are TRBV11-1 and TRBJ2-3, with a possible D match to TRBD1 (6 bases). CDR3 residues: CASSLGTGNTDTQYF. CDR3 nucleotide sequence: TGTGCCAGCAGCTTAGGTACAGGGAACACAGATACGCAGTATTTT.